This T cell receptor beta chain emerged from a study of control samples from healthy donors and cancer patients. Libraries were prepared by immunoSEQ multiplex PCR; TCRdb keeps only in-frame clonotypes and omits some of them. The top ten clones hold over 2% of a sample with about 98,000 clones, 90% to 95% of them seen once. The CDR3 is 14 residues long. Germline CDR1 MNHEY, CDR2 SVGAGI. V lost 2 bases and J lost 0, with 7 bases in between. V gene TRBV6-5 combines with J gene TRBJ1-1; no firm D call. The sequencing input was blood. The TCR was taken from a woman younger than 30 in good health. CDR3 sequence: CASSYGPMNTEAFF. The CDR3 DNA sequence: TGTGCCAGCAGTTACGGACCCATGAACACTGAAGCTTTCTTT.